Listed below are T cell receptor beta chains from one sample, sequenced in a study of CD8+CD57+ T cells in acquired aplastic anemia. TCRdb ran MiXCR on the reads and lists one entry per CDR3 protein. The sample consists of approximately 170,000 distinct CDR3 sequences, over 40% of them appearing once. Sequenced input: sorted CD4+, CD8+, or CD8+CD57+ T cells (not recorded which) from PBMCs. The receptors shown here come from a human donor with aplastic anemia. The CDR3 runs from the conserved cysteine through the conserved F or W. D genes are given only for firm matches. A row's size may be missing; if present it is once, few, many or a size class.

v_gene	j_gene	d_gene	abundance	CDR3aa	CDR3nt
TRBV2	TRBJ2-1	NA	many	CASSGTQQFF	TGTGCCAGCAGTGGGACCCAGCAGTTCTTC
TRBV10-1	TRBJ1-1	NA	NA	CASSGPSLEAFF	TGCGCCAGCAGTGGACCCTCGCTCGAAGCTTTCTTT
TRBV19	TRBJ2-3	TRBD2	NA	CASRTSSGSGDTQYF	TGTGCCAGTAGGACTTCTAGCGGGAGCGGGGATACGCAGTATTTT
TRBV2	TRBJ1-2	TRBD1	NA	CASIGQGYDYTF	TGTGCCAGCATAGGACAGGGCTACGACTACACCTTC
TRBV5-1	TRBJ1-6	TRBD1	NA	CASSFGTGESPLHF	TGCGCCAGCAGCTTCGGGACAGGGGAATCACCCCTCCACTTT
TRBV29-1	TRBJ1-2	TRBD1	many	CSGAGTGYGYTF	TGCAGCGGAGCCGGGACAGGGTATGGCTACACCTTC
TRBV20-1	TRBJ2-3	NA	many	CSATTSQVWRAATDTQYF	TGCAGTGCTACAACGTCACAGGTCTGGCGGGCCGCCACAGATACGCAGTATTTT
TRBV5-1	TRBJ2-2	TRBD2	many	CASSWTSANTGELFF	TGCGCCAGCAGCTGGACTAGCGCGAACACCGGGGAGCTGTTTTTT
TRBV19	TRBJ2-6	NA	many	CASSIRGAGTSGANVLTF	TGTGCCAGTAGTATTCGAGGGGCAGGGACATCTGGGGCCAACGTCCTGACTTTC
TRBV19	TRBJ1-5	NA	NA	CASSPIGGSNQPQHF	TGTGCCAGTAGCCCCATAGGAGGGAGCAATCAGCCCCAGCATTTT
TRBV7-9	TRBJ2-4	NA	NA	CASSLEKNIQYF	TGTGCCAGCAGCTTGGAAAAAAACATTCAGTACTTC